What follows are 28 T cell receptor beta chains derived from one specimen sequenced in a study. TCRdb itself ran the RT-PCR reads through MiXCR, one entry per CDR3 protein. The data hold hundreds of thousands of distinct CDR3 sequences, with approximately 14% observed a single time. Sequencing used memory CD4+ T cells from blood. The receptor source for this set is a female donor in good health, serving as a healthy control.

This clonotype was recorded a few times. The chain uses TRBV30 and TRBJ1-6; the D is unclear. Deletions cut 3 bases from V and 0 bases from J, with 9 bases between. CDR3 length equals 15 residues. The V gene's germline CDR1 is GTSNPN and CDR2 SVGIG (reference sequence). The CDR3 region has the DNA TGTGCCTGGAGCTCTGACGGCTCCTATAATTCACCCCTCCACTTT. It specifies CAWSSDGSYNSPLHF. The full variable domain, completed using reference TRBV30 and TRBJ1-6, is SQTIHQWPATLVQPVGSPLSLECTVEGTSNPNLYWYRQAAGRGLQLLFYSVGIGQISSEVPQNLSASRPQDRQFILSSKKLLLSDSGFYLCAWSSDGSYNSPLHFGNGTRLTVT.

This clonotype appeared a few times. The chain employs TRBV5-1 and TRBJ2-5; D is perhaps TRBD1 (6 bases). The CDR3 covers 15 residues. Trimming removed 4 bases from V and 4 bases from J, with 17 bases in between. Germline CDR1 reads SGHRS; CDR2 reads YFSETQ. CDR3 amino acids: CASSPSGVRIETQYF. CDR3 nucleotides: TGCGCCAGCAGCCCCTCAGGGGTCAGGATAGAGACCCAGTACTTC. Full variable domain (rest looked up from reference TRBV5-1 and TRBJ2-5): KAGVTQTPRYLIKTRGQQVTLSCSPISGHRSVSWYQQTPGQGLQFLFEYFSETQRNKGNFPGRFSGRQFSNSRSEMNVSTLELGDSALYLCASSPSGVRIETQYFGPGTRLLVL.

The V gene is TRBV10-1, the J gene TRBJ2-1, with a tentative D call TRBD2 (5 bases). Germline CDR1 WNHNN, CDR2 SYGVQD (reference sequence). V lost 6 bases to trimming and J lost 10 bases, with 16 bases between them. CDR3 size: 13 residues. The CDR3 DNA follows: TGCGCCAGCAGGCAGAGCGGTCTGTCAGAGCAGTTCTTC. It translates to CASRQSGLSEQFF.

This clonotype was counted between two and nine times. This sequence joins TRBV7-9 and TRBJ1-2; TRBD1 matches 10 bases. The CDR3 sequence is 15 residues long. The V gene's germline CDR1 is SEHNR and CDR2 FQNEAQ (reference sequence). Trimming removed 5 bases from V and 3 bases from J; junction bases left unmatched: 6. CDR3 sequence (DNA): TGTGCCAGCAGCCAAGACAGGGGGCAGTACTATGGCTACACCTTC. Translation gives CASSQDRGQYYGYTF.

This clonotype was counted at least ten times. The V call is TRBV12-3 or TRBV12-4, the J call TRBJ1-1; D is unresolved. The CDR3 totals 15 residues. The germline V and J ends were trimmed by 1 base and 0 bases, with 9 bases remaining between them. The chain's CDR3 is CASSLGGFMNTEAFF. The CDR3 coding sequence is TGTGCCAGCAGTTTAGGAGGCTTCATGAACACTGAAGCTTTCTTT.

This clonotype was seen more than once but under ten times. The genes are TRBV7-9 and TRBJ1-3; D may be TRBD1 (6 bases). CDR1 and CDR2 from the germline V gene are SEHNR and FQNEAQ (reference sequence). Trimming cost V 4 bases and J 5 bases, with 9 bases left between them. The CDR3 length is 13 residues. CDR3: CASSSGARNTIYF. The CDR3 DNA reads TGTGCCAGCAGCTCAGGGGCGCGAAACACCATATATTTT. Filled out from reference TRBV7-9 and TRBJ1-3, the complete variable domain reads DTGVSQNPRHKITKRGQNVTFRCDPISEHNRLYWYRQTLGQGPEFLTYFQNEAQLEKSRLLSDRFSAERPKGSFSTLEIQRTEQGDSAMYLCASSSGARNTIYFGEGSWLTVV.

This clonotype was counted a few times. The chain uses TRBV27 and TRBJ1-1; tentatively, D is TRBD1 (6 bases). V lost 3 bases, J lost 1 base, and 9 bases lay in between. This CDR3 spans 14 amino acids. In germline, CDR1 is MNHEY, CDR2 SMNVEV (reference sequence). CDR3 loop: CASSFAQGNTEAFF. Written as DNA, the CDR3 is TGTGCCAGCAGTTTCGCACAGGGGAACACTGAAGCTTTCTTT.

The genes are TRBV4-3 and TRBJ2-3; the D gene could be TRBD1 or TRBD2 (6 bases each). Germline V gene data show CDR1 as LGHNA and CDR2 as YSLEER. Trimming took off 1 base at V and 1 base at J, with 15 bases between the two ends. CDR3 length: 17 amino acids. CDR3 residues: CASSQVGGGTGTDTQYF. As DNA, the CDR3 is TGCGCCAGCAGCCAAGTTGGAGGGGGTACTGGCACAGATACGCAGTATTTT.

This clonotype was counted many times. This chain uses TRBV5-1 with TRBJ2-3, with 8 bases lining up with TRBD2. V trimming: 5 bases; J trimming: 3 bases; junction bases outside the gene matches: 2. The CDR3 is 13 residues long. Germline V gene sequence: CDR1 SGHRS, CDR2 YFSETQ. CDR3 coding DNA: TGCGCCAGCAGTAGCGGGATTACAGATACGCAGTATTTT. It codes for CASSSGITDTQYF.

This chain links TRBV20-1 with TRBJ2-3, with 7 bases identical to TRBD1. V dropped 6 bases and J dropped 9; count of bases not matched to a gene: 12. Germline V lookup: CDR1 DFQATT, CDR2 SNEGSKA (reference sequence). This CDR3 is built from 13 residues. The CDR3 DNA reads TGCAGTGCCCCAGGGACAGAAGGTGGCACGCAGTATTTT. It yields the protein CSAPGTEGGTQYF.

The rearrangement joins TRBV5-5 to TRBJ1-5; TRBD1 aligns across 7 bases. This CDR3 has 15 residues. The J segment lost 4 bases and the V segment lost 4 bases, leaving 8 bases of the junction unmatched. Germline assignment: CDR1 SGHKS and CDR2 YYEKEE (reference sequence). CDR3 amino acids: CASSPQGGPNQPQHF. The CDR3 bases are TGTGCCAGCAGCCCTCAGGGGGGACCAAATCAGCCCCAGCATTTT.

Ten or more counts support this clonotype. The V call is TRBV4-3, the J call TRBJ2-5, with 9 bases that match TRBD1. The CDR3 is made up of 16 amino acids. The V and J ends lost 4 bases and 4 bases, in that order; junction bases with no gene match: 10. Germline CDR1 reads LGHNA; CDR2 reads YSLEER. The CDR3 DNA is TGCGCCAGCAGCCTGCGACCGGGACAGGGCCGAGAGACCCAGTACTTC. Protein sequence: CASSLRPGQGRETQYF.

The genes are TRBV7-2 and TRBJ2-7; D gene unclear. The CDR3 spans 16 residues. Germline V gene data show CDR1 as SGHTA and CDR2 as FQGNSA. The germline V and J ends were trimmed by 0 bases and 1 base, with 13 bases remaining between them. CDR3 region: CASSLALGSTSYEQYF. CDR3 in DNA: TGTGCCAGCAGCTTAGCGCTAGGTTCTACATCCTACGAGCAGTACTTC.

In its sample, this clonotype was seen many times. The gene calls are TRBV7-2 and TRBJ2-3; 10 bases are a match to TRBD2. There are 16 residues in the CDR3. Per the germline V gene, CDR1 is SGHTA and CDR2 is FQGNSA. The V gene end was trimmed by 2 bases and the J gene end by 4 bases; junction bases not matched to a gene: 6. CDR3 loop: CASSLLASGSADTQYF. Written as DNA, the CDR3 is TGTGCCAGCAGCTTATTGGCTAGCGGGAGTGCAGATACGCAGTATTTT.

The V gene is TRBV27, the J gene TRBJ2-5; D is unresolved. Germline V gives CDR1 MNHEY, CDR2 SMNVEV (reference sequence). The CDR3 length is 12 residues. Trimming left V 7 bases short and J 7 bases short, with 13 bases between. CDR3 coding DNA: TGTGCCAGCACCTCGGACGGATGGACCCAGTACTTC. Translating it yields CASTSDGWTQYF.

This clonotype was recorded many times. This chain connects TRBV20-1 to TRBJ2-5; D is perhaps TRBD2 (7 bases). The germline V and J ends were trimmed by 7 bases and 4 bases, with 16 bases remaining between them. Germline values: CDR1 DFQATT, CDR2 SNEGSKA (reference sequence). This CDR3 spans 13 amino acids. DNA for the CDR3: TGCAGTGGAGGGGGAGGGCCGGGAGAGACCCAGTACTTC. It is translated as CSGGGGPGETQYF.

The J gene is TRBJ2-5, the V gene TRBV7-2, with D unclear. This CDR3 contains 17 residues. The germline gives CDR1 SGHTA, CDR2 FQGNSA. Trimming left V 5 bases short and J 0 bases short, with 19 bases between. DNA of the CDR3: TGTGCCAGCAGCCCCTCCCCCCCTACCTGGTACCAAGAGACCCAGTACTTC. It specifies CASSPSPPTWYQETQYF. Combining the CDR3 with reference TRBV7-2 and TRBJ2-5 gives the whole variable domain GAGVSQSPSNKVTEKGKDVELRCDPISGHTALYWYRQSLGQGLEFLIYFQGNSAPDKSGLPSDRFSAERTGGSVSTLTIQRTQQEDSAVYLCASSPSPPTWYQETQYFGPGTRLLVL.

At least ten counts were recorded for this clonotype. J is TRBJ2-1 and V is TRBV4-2, with D possibly TRBD2 on 6 matching bases. This CDR3 has 16 amino acids. Trimming removed 0 bases from V and 3 bases from J, with 12 bases in between. Germline V CDR1 and CDR2: LGHNA, YNFKEQ. CDR3 in amino acids: CASSQDTSPSYNEQFF. The CDR3 DNA reads as TGTGCCAGCAGCCAAGATACTAGCCCAAGCTACAATGAGCAGTTCTTC.

In DNA, the CDR3 is TGTGCCAGCAGCATTTTAGCGGGAGATACTAGCGGGGAAGAGACCCAGTACTTC. The encoded protein is CASSILAGDTSGEETQYF. The chain combines TRBV21-1 with TRBJ2-5; the table's D call, TRBD2, has no DNA check behind it. TRBV21-1 is assigned pseudogene status. The CDR3 runs to 18 residues.

This clonotype was seen at least ten times. This chain uses TRBV28 with TRBJ1-1, with 7 bases matching TRBD1. The germline V gene encodes CDR1 MDHEN and CDR2 SYDVKM. This CDR3 is 15 amino acids long. V lost 5 bases, J lost 2 bases, and 8 bases stayed unmatched. Written as DNA, the CDR3 is TGTGCCAGCAGTAGCTCCGGGACAGTTAACACTGAAGCTTTCTTT. Translated, it gives CASSSSGTVNTEAFF.

V gene TRBV27 combines with J gene TRBJ1-3, with D perhaps matching TRBD1 (6 bases). This CDR3 has 15 amino acids. Trimming removed 4 bases at V and 4 bases at J, with 14 bases between. Germline values: CDR1 MNHEY, CDR2 SMNVEV (reference sequence). In nucleotides, the CDR3 is TGTGCCAGCAGTTCATTCAGGGGAGTGGGAAACACCATATATTTT. Protein sequence: CASSSFRGVGNTIYF.

Many counts were recorded for this clonotype. The chain recombines TRBV28 with TRBJ1-1, with TRBD1 identical over 7 bases. This CDR3 comprises 14 residues. J gave up 2 bases and V 4 bases, and 4 bases lay outside the gene matches. Germline V gene data show CDR1 as MDHEN and CDR2 as SYDVKM. The CDR3 sequence is CASSSGTVNTEAFF. For the CDR3, the DNA is TGTGCCAGCAGTTCCGGGACAGTCAACACTGAAGCTTTCTTT. The variable domain in full, with the rest retrieved from reference TRBV28 and TRBJ1-1, is DVKVTQSSRYLVKRTGEKVFLECVQDMDHENMFWYRQDPGLGLRLIYFSYDVKMKEKGDIPEGYSVSREKKERFSLILESASTNQTSMYLCASSSGTVNTEAFFGQGTRLTVV.

V usage is TRBV5-1 and J usage is TRBJ2-3, with D uncertain. There are 15 residues in the CDR3. Germline assignment: CDR1 SGHRS and CDR2 YFSETQ. With 2 bases removed from V and 4 bases from J, the gap between germline ends came to 14 bases. In DNA, the CDR3 is TGCGCCAGCAGCTTCGGGCTAGTTGGCCCAGATACGCAGTATTTT. Translated: CASSFGLVGPDTQYF.

Ten or more counts support this clonotype. This rearrangement joins TRBV20-1 to TRBJ2-1; 10 bases align to TRBD2. CDR1 and CDR2 (germline): DFQATT, SNEGSKA (reference sequence). With V trimmed by 3 bases and J by 6 bases, 5 bases remained unmatched. CDR3 size: 14 residues. The chain's CDR3 is CSASMASGSNEQFF. In nucleotides, the CDR3 is TGCAGTGCTAGTATGGCTAGCGGGAGCAATGAGCAGTTCTTC.

This clonotype was counted many times. The CDR3 is CASSHLGAGAFF. CDR3 bases: TGCGCCAGCAGCCATCTCGGGGCTGGAGCTTTCTTT. The chain recombines TRBV5-1 with TRBJ1-1; possible D gene TRBD1, 5 bases. This CDR3 region has 12 residues. Trimming removed 4 bases at V and 10 bases at J, with 14 bases between. The germline CDR1 and CDR2 sequences are SGHRS and YFSETQ.

The chain links TRBV10-3 to TRBJ1-5; 7 bases match TRBD1. The trim removed 2 bases at V and 7 bases at J, leaving 8 bases unmatched. Per the germline V gene, CDR1 is ENHRY and CDR2 is SYGVKD. The CDR3 covers 15 residues. CDR3 residues: CAISELTGEGQPQHF. The CDR3 DNA follows: TGTGCCATCAGTGAGCTCACAGGGGAAGGCCAGCCCCAGCATTTT.

This clonotype was seen ten or more times. The chain uses TRBV29-1 and TRBJ1-2; 7 nucleotides agree with TRBD1. The trim removed 3 bases at V and 4 bases at J, leaving 2 bases unmatched. The CDR3 covers 12 residues. Germline-derived CDR1 and CDR2 are SQVTM and ANQGSEA. The CDR3 spells CSVETGSYGYTF. CDR3 nucleotide sequence: TGCAGCGTTGAGACAGGGAGCTATGGCTACACCTTC.

This clonotype was observed many times. The V gene is TRBV27, the J gene TRBJ2-1; D remains ambiguous. This CDR3 comprises 14 residues. V lost 3 bases, J lost 8 bases, and 14 bases lay in between. The germline CDR1 and CDR2 sequences are MNHEY and SMNVEV (reference sequence). CDR3: CASSFSSRVHEQFF. The CDR3 DNA is TGTGCCAGCAGTTTTTCTAGTCGGGTCCATGAGCAGTTCTTC.